Each of the 30 T cell receptor beta chains below was sequenced from the same sample in a study of glioma-infiltrating T cells after dendritic cell vaccination. Specified time point: after dendritic cell vaccination, including at tumor progression/relapse. Sequencing used immunoSEQ multiplex PCR; TCRdb keeps in-frame clones, though not all of them. This sample yields tens of thousands of clones, of which about 80% are seen a single time; about a sixth belongs to the top ten. The sample was blood, taken after dendritic cell vaccination. Receptors were obtained from a human donor with glioblastoma.

V gene TRBV5-1 combines with J gene TRBJ1-5, with 7 bases identical to TRBD1. There are 15 residues in the CDR3. Germline V gene data show CDR1 as SGHRS and CDR2 as YFSETQ. Trimming took 2 bases from V and 2 from J; bases not matched to a gene: 4. The CDR3 region is CASSFEGAGNQPQHF. The CDR3 coding sequence is TGCGCCAGCAGCTTCGAGGGGGCGGGCAATCAGCCCCAGCATTTT.

The chain carries TRBV30 and TRBJ2-5; no clear D gene. The V and J ends lost 7 bases and 4 bases respectively, with 10 bases between them. CDR3 length equals 11 residues. The germline CDR1 and CDR2 sequences are GTSNPN and SVGIG (reference sequence). The CDR3 DNA reads TGTGCCTACTCAGGTAGAGAGACCCAGTACTTC. The encoded protein is CAYSGRETQYF. Drawing the rest from reference TRBV30 and TRBJ2-5, the complete variable domain is SQTIHQWPATLVQPVGSPLSLECTVEGTSNPNLYWYRQAAGRGLQLLFYSVGIGQISSEVPQNLSASRPQDRQFILSSKKLLLSDSGFYLCAYSGRETQYFGPGTRLLVL.

This chain uses TRBV9 with TRBJ2-2; no definite D call. V was pared by 2 bases and J by 5 bases, with 7 bases between. Germline-derived CDR1 and CDR2 are SGDLS and YYNGEE. The CDR3 totals 13 residues. CDR3 in DNA: TGTGCCAGCAGCGTGGCTCCAACCGGGGAGCTGTTTTTT. It encodes CASSVAPTGELFF.

Only one count was recorded for this clone. In the same sample, other DNA sequences code for this CDR3. This sequence joins TRBV27 and TRBJ1-1, with a possible D match to TRBD1 (6 bases). The V gene's germline CDR1 is MNHEY and CDR2 SMNVEV (reference sequence). The V and J ends lost 0 bases and 5 bases respectively, with 7 bases between them. The CDR3 has 13 residues. CDR3 sequence reads: CASSLSRGTEAFF. CDR3 DNA: TGTGCCAGCAGTTTATCGAGGGGGACTGAAGCTTTCTTT.

The V gene is TRBV27, the J gene TRBJ1-1; a weak D match, TRBD1 (5 bases). Trimming took off 2 bases at V and 4 bases at J, with 11 bases between the two ends. The CDR3 covers 14 residues. CDR1 MNHEY and CDR2 SMNVEV come from the germline V gene (reference sequence). The CDR3 DNA reads TGTGCCAGCAGTTTAGCCAGGGTAGGCACTGAAGCTTTCTTT. Amino acid sequence: CASSLARVGTEAFF.

The gene calls are TRBV27 and TRBJ2-7, with D maybe TRBD1 (6 bases). This CDR3 has 16 amino acids. V was trimmed by 0 bases and J by 10 bases, leaving 22 bases between them. CDR1 and CDR2 from the germline V gene are MNHEY and SMNVEV (reference sequence). The DNA of the CDR3 is TGTGCCAGCAGTTTATCCCCCCTCCAGGGGTTGGTGGATCAGTACTTC. It encodes CASSLSPLQGLVDQYF.

Only a few counts were recorded for this clone. V usage is TRBV5-1 and J usage is TRBJ2-2, with 8 bases identical to TRBD1. Trimming cost V 4 bases and J 2 bases; bases outside gene matches: 7. Germline V CDR1 and CDR2: SGHRS, YFSETQ. CDR3 size: 16 residues. CDR3: CASSPLQGGNTGELFF. DNA of the CDR3: TGCGCCAGCAGCCCGTTACAGGGGGGCAACACCGGGGAGCTGTTTTTT.

The chain links TRBV2 to TRBJ2-7; 9 bases are a match to TRBD1. The trim removed 8 bases at V and 5 bases at J, leaving 4 bases unmatched. The CDR3 contains 12 residues. Germline CDR1 reads SNHLY; CDR2 reads FYNNEI. The CDR3 sequence is CASGGQGHEQYF. The DNA for the CDR3 is TGTGCCAGCGGGGGACAGGGTCACGAGCAGTACTTC.

The chain combines TRBV18 with TRBJ1-6, with D tentatively TRBD1 (5 bases). Trimming shortened V by 4 bases and J by 0 bases, and 7 bases separated the two germline ends. Germline loops: CDR1 KGHSH, CDR2 LQKENI. The CDR3 is 15 residues long. For the CDR3, the DNA is TGTGCCAGCTCACACGACAGCTCCTATAATTCACCCCTCCACTTT. Its translation: CASSHDSSYNSPLHF.

J is TRBJ1-6 and V is TRBV9; possible D gene TRBD1, 5 bases. This CDR3 is built from 14 residues. CDR1 is SGDLS, CDR2 YYNGEE, per germline. V lost 4 bases and J 9 bases, leaving 14 bases between the germline ends. This CDR3 is CASSPTAGSSPLHF. CDR3 nucleotides: TGTGCCAGCAGCCCGACAGCGGGGAGTTCACCCCTCCACTTT.

The chain recombines TRBV5-1 with TRBJ2-5; D is perhaps TRBD2 (6 bases). The germline V gene encodes CDR1 SGHRS and CDR2 YFSETQ. Between the trimmed V and J ends, which lost 4 bases and 6 bases, there was a span of 19 bases. This CDR3 contains 15 residues. CDR3 DNA: TGCGCCAGCAGCCCCCTTTCCCCTAGCGAGCAGACCCAGTACTTC. It is translated as CASSPLSPSEQTQYF.

The chain uses TRBV27 and TRBJ1-2; 7 nucleotides match TRBD1. CDR1 is MNHEY and CDR2 is SMNVEV in the germline V gene (reference sequence). This CDR3 region has 14 residues. Trimming at V came to 8 bases and at J to 3 bases, leaving 9 bases not matched to a gene. CDR3 coding DNA: TGTGCCAGCTGCTCCCCGGGACAGTACTATGGCTACACCTTC. Its protein product is CASCSPGQYYGYTF.

The CDR3 nucleotides are TGTGCCAGCAGTTCTACAGGGGAGGTCGGCTATGGCTACACCTTC. This encodes CASSSTGEVGYGYTF. The chain carries TRBV11-1 and TRBJ1-2, with 7 bases identical to TRBD1. J was trimmed by 4 bases and V by 6 bases; bases with no gene match: 11. CDR1 and CDR2 from the germline V gene are SGHAT and FQDESV (reference sequence). This CDR3 has 15 amino acids.

The rearrangement joins TRBV27 to TRBJ1-5, with D maybe TRBD1 (5 bases). Per germline, CDR1 MNHEY and CDR2 SMNVEV (reference sequence). There are 14 residues in the CDR3. V lost 3 bases, J lost 5 bases, and 11 bases lay in between. CDR3 coding DNA: TGTGCCAGCAGTTTTTCAGGGTTCCATCAGCCCCAGCATTTT. It encodes CASSFSGFHQPQHF.

The chain has TRBV2 and TRBJ2-2, with 11 bases fitting TRBD1. The germline V gene has CDR1 SNHLY and CDR2 FYNNEI. CDR3 size: 15 residues. After removal of 7 bases from V and 4 bases from J, the junction contained 5 bases not matched to a gene. The CDR3 DNA reads TGTGCCAGCATGCCCGGGACAGGGGGCACCGGGGAGCTGTTTTTT. This gives the protein CASMPGTGGTGELFF.

The rearrangement joins TRBV2 to TRBJ2-2; D is possibly TRBD2 (6 bases). Deletions cut 8 bases from V and 6 bases from J, with 19 bases between. Germline V gives CDR1 SNHLY, CDR2 FYNNEI. This CDR3 has 15 amino acids. CDR3 sequence (DNA): TGTGCCAGCGGACGCCTAGCGAGTGACCCCGGGGAGCTGTTTTTT. Translation gives CASGRLASDPGELFF.

The chain recombines TRBV28 with TRBJ2-7; D not resolved. Germline CDR1 reads MDHEN; CDR2 reads SYDVKM. Trimming left V 8 bases short and J 3 bases short, with 20 bases between. This CDR3 region has 15 residues. This CDR3 reads CASSLTTRINYEQYF. In DNA, the CDR3 is TGTGCCAGCTCTTTGACAACAAGGATAAACTACGAGCAGTACTTC.

The gene calls are TRBV10-3 and TRBJ2-5; perhaps TRBD2 as D (7 bases). Trimming stripped 6 bases from V and 2 bases from J, with 10 bases between. This CDR3 has 13 amino acids. Germline V lookup: CDR1 ENHRY, CDR2 SYGVKD. CDR3 protein: CAIREGGQETQYF. For the CDR3, the DNA is TGTGCCATCAGGGAGGGGGGGCAAGAGACCCAGTACTTC.

The chain links TRBV7-9 to TRBJ1-2; no clear D gene. Trimming shortened V by 8 bases and J by 4 bases, and 11 bases separated the two germline ends. Germline V gives CDR1 SEHNR, CDR2 FQNEAQ (reference sequence). The CDR3 has 12 amino acids. The CDR3 DNA reads as TGTGCCAGCTTCTCGAACGGCTATGGCTACACCTTC. It is translated as CASFSNGYGYTF.

This clone is medium-sized. The gene calls are TRBV4-1 and TRBJ2-5, with 7 bases matching TRBD2. Looked up from germline, CDR1 is MGHRA and CDR2 is YSYEKL. This CDR3 is built from 15 residues. Trimming at V came to 3 bases and at J to 7 bases, leaving 11 bases not matched to a gene. The CDR3 reads CASSQSPGRVGTQYF. The CDR3 DNA reads TGCGCCAGCAGCCAGAGCCCAGGGAGGGTGGGGACCCAGTACTTC.

This chain links TRBV27 with TRBJ1-1, with TRBD1 matching 7 bases. Germline V gene data show CDR1 as MNHEY and CDR2 as SMNVEV (reference sequence). The trim removed 5 bases at V and 2 bases at J, leaving 8 bases unmatched. The CDR3 extends over 15 amino acids. The CDR3 region is CASSPLGTANTEAFF. In DNA form, the CDR3 reads TGTGCCAGCAGTCCCCTGGGGACAGCAAACACTGAAGCTTTCTTT.

This clone was seen just once. The chain couples TRBV30 to TRBJ2-7; D may be TRBD1 (6 bases). The CDR3 extends over 13 amino acids. Trimming removed 5 bases from V and 2 bases from J, with 13 bases in between. Germline lookup yields CDR1 GTSNPN and CDR2 SVGIG (reference sequence). CDR3 in amino acids: CAWGRDTTYEQYF. The CDR3 DNA reads as TGTGCCTGGGGCCGGGACACCACCTACGAGCAGTACTTC.

The table lists this clone with a count of one. The chain combines TRBV25-1 with TRBJ2-2; perhaps TRBD2 as D (5 bases). Trimming took 3 bases from V and 5 from J, leaving 10 bases between them. The CDR3 has 14 residues. Germline CDR1 MGHDK, CDR2 SYGVNS. The CDR3 nucleotides are TGTGCCAGCAGTGACCCTACGGGGACCGGGGAGCTGTTTTTT. This encodes CASSDPTGTGELFF.

The V gene is TRBV30, the J gene TRBJ1-5; D unresolved. V was pared by 1 base and J by 5 bases, with 9 bases between. The CDR3 runs to 13 residues. Germline-derived CDR1 and CDR2 are GTSNPN and SVGIG (reference sequence). The DNA of the CDR3 is TGTGCCTGGAGTGGAGGTTTGGATCAGCCCCAGCATTTT. Protein sequence: CAWSGGLDQPQHF.

This rearrangement joins TRBV7-2 to TRBJ2-1, with D possibly TRBD2 on 6 matching bases. This CDR3 is built from 12 residues. Germline lookup yields CDR1 SGHTA and CDR2 FQGNSA. V lost 1 base to trimming and J lost 8 bases, with 6 bases between them. CDR3 coding DNA: TGTGCCAGCAGCTTAGAGCGGGATGAGCAGTTCTTC. Amino acid sequence: CASSLERDEQFF.

This clone was found once. The chain employs TRBV4-2 and TRBJ1-2; D might be TRBD1 (5 bases). This CDR3 region has 16 residues. Trimming removed 0 bases from V and 4 bases from J, with 15 bases in between. Germline V gene sequence: CDR1 LGHNA, CDR2 YNFKEQ. The CDR3 region has the DNA TGTGCCAGCAGCCAAGATAGACTGGCAGGGATCTATGGCTACACCTTC. Translating it yields CASSQDRLAGIYGYTF.

The genes are TRBV6-5 and TRBJ1-1; D perhaps matches TRBD1 (6 bases). Germline V gene lookup returns CDR1 MNHEY and CDR2 SVGAGI. V gave up 5 bases and J gave up 6 bases, with 13 bases separating them. The CDR3 has 13 amino acids. CDR3 in amino acids: CASSHRQVAEAFF. Written as DNA, the CDR3 is TGTGCCAGCAGTCATCGACAGGTAGCTGAAGCTTTCTTT.

The chain employs TRBV19 and TRBJ2-7; 9 nucleotides match TRBD1. The germline CDR1 and CDR2 sequences are LNHDA and SQIVND (reference sequence). J gave up 3 bases and V 3 bases, and 12 bases lay outside the gene matches. The CDR3 runs to 17 residues. This CDR3 reads CASSMGGQGLGDYEQYF. CDR3 nucleotides: TGTGCCAGTAGTATGGGGGGACAGGGTCTTGGCGACTACGAGCAGTACTTC.

This clone has more than one count but fewer than ten. The chain recombines TRBV19 with TRBJ1-5; D unclear. The V and J ends lost 8 bases and 2 bases respectively, with 10 bases between them. Per the germline V gene, CDR1 is LNHDA and CDR2 is SQIVND (reference sequence). The CDR3 loop spans 13 amino acids. The CDR3 nucleotides are TGTGCCAGTCACACCCTTGGCAATCAGCCCCAGCATTTT. Encoded protein: CASHTLGNQPQHF.

The rearrangement uses TRBV6-6 and TRBJ2-3; D ambiguous. Germline CDR1 reads MNHNY; CDR2 reads SVGAGI (reference sequence). The CDR3 is 14 amino acids. Deletions cut 1 base from V and 2 bases from J, with 7 bases between. The CDR3 here is CASSYLHITDTQYF. In DNA, the CDR3 is TGTGCCAGCAGTTACTTGCACATCACAGATACGCAGTATTTT.